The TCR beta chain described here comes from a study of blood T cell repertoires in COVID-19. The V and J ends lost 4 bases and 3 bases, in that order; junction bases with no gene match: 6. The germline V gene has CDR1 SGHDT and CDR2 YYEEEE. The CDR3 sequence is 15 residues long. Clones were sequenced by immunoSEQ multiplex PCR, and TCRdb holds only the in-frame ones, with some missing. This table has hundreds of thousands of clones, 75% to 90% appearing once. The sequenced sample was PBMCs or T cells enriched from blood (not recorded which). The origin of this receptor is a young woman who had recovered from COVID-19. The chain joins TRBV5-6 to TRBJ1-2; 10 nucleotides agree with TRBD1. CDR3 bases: TGTGCCAGCAGCCGGGACAGGGGATTGGACTATGGCTACACCTTC. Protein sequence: CASSRDRGLDYGYTF.